These T cell receptor beta chains were read from a single sample in a study of T cell changes during pregnancy in multiple sclerosis. Produced via immunoSEQ multiplex PCR; TCRdb's table is partial and in-frame only. The sample consists of 60,000 or so clones, more than 80% of them appearing once. The sequences come from peripheral blood, collected in the first trimester of pregnancy. The receptors were sampled from a female donor in good health, enrolled as a control in a pregnancy study. The CDR3 runs from the conserved cysteine through the conserved F or W. The D gene is left open where the match is weak. Where a row states a size, it is once, few, many or the class of an expanded clone; other rows omit it.

>TRBJ1-5|.|14|TRBV9|TRBD1
TGTGCCAGCAGCGCCGCCACAGGGGATCAGCCCCAGCATTTT
CASSAATGDQPQHF
>TRBJ2-1|once|15|TRBV9|TRBD2
TGTGCCAGCAGCCCAGGAGCGGGGATAAACAATGAGCAGTTCTTC
CASSPGAGINNEQFF
>TRBJ2-5|once|15|TRBV14|.
TGTGCCAGCAGCCCCACTAGGGGGAACCAAGAGACCCAGTACTTC
CASSPTRGNQETQYF
>TRBJ1-1|.|12|TRBV7-9|TRBD1
TGTGCCGGAGGGGGCGCGAACACTGAAGCTTTCTTT
CAGGGANTEAFF
>TRBJ2-3|.|16|TRBV15|TRBD1
TGTGCCACCAGCTCCCGAAAACAGGGGGCCGGAGATACGCAGTATTTT
CATSSRKQGAGDTQYF
>TRBJ2-3|.|15|TRBV7-6|.
TGTGCCAGCAGCGATTTAGCCAAGTACACAGATACGCAGTATTTT
CASSDLAKYTDTQYF
>TRBJ2-7|once|16|TRBV9|TRBD2
TGTGCCAGCAGCGTAGCACTAGCGGGAGCCTCCTACGAGCAGTACTTC
CASSVALAGASYEQYF
>TRBJ2-7|.|15|TRBV7-2|TRBD1
TGTGCCAGCAGCTCACCCGGGACAGGGGGAGGTGAGCAGTACTTC
CASSSPGTGGGEQYF
>TRBJ1-1|.|16|TRBV5-1|TRBD1
TGCGCCAGCAGCTTGGGGCCAGGGGGGTCGAACACTGAAGCTTTCTTT
CASSLGPGGSNTEAFF
>TRBJ1-5|.|15|TRBV5-6|.
TGTGCCAGCAGCCGGAAACGAAGCGGTAATCAGCCCCAGCATTTT
CASSRKRSGNQPQHF
>TRBJ2-2|.|16|TRBV7-2|TRBD1
TGTGCCAGCAGCACCAGGGACAGGGTGGCCACCGGGGAGCTGTTTTTT
CASSTRDRVATGELFF
>TRBJ2-3|.|15|TRBV7-2|.
TGTGCCAGCAGCTCCGACTATCCCAATACAGATACGCAGTATTTT
CASSSDYPNTDTQYF
>TRBJ2-3|.|14|TRBV4-3|TRBD2
TGCGCCAGCAGCCAAGATAGCGGGGGGGCCACGCAGTATTTT
CASSQDSGGATQYF
>TRBJ1-6|.|13|TRBV30|.
TGTGCCTGGCAGGGGATTATAGGCTCACCCCTCCACTTT
CAWQGIIGSPLHF